The TCR beta chain described here comes from a study of CD8 T cell repertoires and HIV-1 epitope variants. This CDR3 comprises 17 residues. With V trimmed by 6 bases and J by 3 bases, 11 bases remained unmatched. The germline CDR1 and CDR2 sequences are MDHEN and SYDVKM. A note on this clone: The antigen remains undetermined.

Method: immunoSEQ multiplex PCR; TCRdb's copy keeps in-frame clones and lacks some. This sample has about 4,900 clones; around 64% occur once, and the top ten carry around 40%. The chain employs TRBV28 and TRBJ2-1; TRBD1 agrees at 10 bases. This sequence originates from a male donor with HIV. Sequencing was carried out using cultured CD8+ T cells derived from PBMCs. The CDR3 region has the DNA TGTGCCAGCAGAACCTCAGCCGGGACAGGGGTCTACAATGAGCAGTTCTTC. This sequence encodes CASRTSAGTGVYNEQFF. Full variable domain (missing parts from reference TRBV28 and TRBJ2-1): DVKVTQSSRYLVKRTGEKVFLECVQDMDHENMFWYRQDPGLGLRLIYFSYDVKMKEKGDIPEGYSVSREKKERFSLILESASTNQTSMYLCASRTSAGTGVYNEQFFGPGTRLTVL.